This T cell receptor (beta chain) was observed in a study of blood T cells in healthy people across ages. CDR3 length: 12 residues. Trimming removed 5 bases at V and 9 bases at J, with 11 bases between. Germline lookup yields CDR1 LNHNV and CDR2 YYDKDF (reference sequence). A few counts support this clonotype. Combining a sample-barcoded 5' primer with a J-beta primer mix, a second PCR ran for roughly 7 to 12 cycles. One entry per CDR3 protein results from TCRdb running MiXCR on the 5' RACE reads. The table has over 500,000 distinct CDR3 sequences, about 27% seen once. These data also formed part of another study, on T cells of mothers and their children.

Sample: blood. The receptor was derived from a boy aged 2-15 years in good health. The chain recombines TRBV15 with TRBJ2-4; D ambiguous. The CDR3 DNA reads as TGTGCCACCAGCCGTGATTCGGGCATTCAGTACTTC. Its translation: CATSRDSGIQYF.